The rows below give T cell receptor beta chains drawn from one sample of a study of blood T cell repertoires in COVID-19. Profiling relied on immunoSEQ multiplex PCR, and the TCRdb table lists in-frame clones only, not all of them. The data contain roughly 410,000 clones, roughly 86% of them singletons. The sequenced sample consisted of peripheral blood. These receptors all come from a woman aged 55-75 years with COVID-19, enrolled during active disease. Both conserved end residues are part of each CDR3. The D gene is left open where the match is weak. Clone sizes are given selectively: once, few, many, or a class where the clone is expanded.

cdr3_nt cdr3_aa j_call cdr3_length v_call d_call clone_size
TGTGCCAGTCCCCAAAAAGGGGGCGCGGGCACTGAAGCTTTCTTT CASPQKGGAGTEAFF TRBJ1-1 15 TRBV21-1 . .
TGTGCCTGGAGCGCAAGCGGGACAGATACGCAGTATTTT CAWSASGTDTQYF TRBJ2-3 13 TRBV30 . .
TGTGCCAGCAGTTTACGGCAGGGGGCTCGTGGCTACACCTTC CASSLRQGARGYTF TRBJ1-2 14 TRBV28 TRBD1 .
TGTGCCAGCAGTCAGGTCGGACAGGCGATTAATGAGCAGTTCTTC CASSQVGQAINEQFF TRBJ2-1 15 TRBV28 TRBD1 .
TGTGCCAGTAGTATGGTACAGGGCGCTCTGAACTATGGCTACACCTTC CASSMVQGALNYGYTF TRBJ1-2 16 TRBV19 . .
TGTGCCAGCATCTCGGACACCTTCTTGGAGCAGTACTTC CASISDTFLEQYF TRBJ2-7 13 TRBV6-6 . .
TGTGCCACCAGCAGCGGACAGGGATATGGCTACACCTTC CATSSGQGYGYTF TRBJ1-2 13 TRBV15 TRBD1 once
TGTGCCACCGACGTAATCGGGGGGCGGGAGAAGTCCTATGGCTACACCTTC CATDVIGGREKSYGYTF TRBJ1-2 17 TRBV9 . .
TGTGCCAGTAGTTCCCACGGGGGAATTAACTATGGCTACACCTTC CASSSHGGINYGYTF TRBJ1-2 15 TRBV19 . .
TGTGCCAGCAGCGCGCGAGCGGGGGAGGGCAATGAGCAGTTCTTC CASSARAGEGNEQFF TRBJ2-1 15 TRBV9 TRBD2 .
TGTGCCAGCAGGAACAACAGGGAAGGGGTATATGGCTACACCTTC CASRNNREGVYGYTF TRBJ1-2 15 TRBV6-6 . .
TGCGCCAGCTCCGCCGGGGGCACAGATACGCAGTATTTT CASSAGGTDTQYF TRBJ2-3 13 TRBV5-1 . once
TGTGCCAGCAGGGGACTTACCACCGGGGAGCTGTTTTTT CASRGLTTGELFF TRBJ2-2 13 TRBV2 . .
TGTGCCAGCAGCGCCCTGACAGGGTCTAATGAAAAACTGTTTTTT CASSALTGSNEKLFF TRBJ1-4 15 TRBV2 TRBD1 .
TGTGCCAGCTGCTGTCCTCTCGGGACAGGCAATCAGCCCCAGCATTTT CASCCPLGTGNQPQHF TRBJ1-5 16 TRBV7-9 TRBD1 few
TGTGCCAGCAGCTCTGGACAGGTTCTTCTCTACGAGCAGTACTTC CASSSGQVLLYEQYF TRBJ2-7 15 TRBV5-8 TRBD1 .
TGTGCCAGCAGCTTACGACAGGGGAACACTGAAGCTTTCTTT CASSLRQGNTEAFF TRBJ1-1 14 TRBV11-1 TRBD1 .
TGTGCCAGCAGTGAAAGAACAGGAATCTCTGGAAACACCATATATTTT CASSERTGISGNTIYF TRBJ1-3 16 TRBV2 . few
TGCAGTGCTAGTCCAAGCGGGGCCTCCTACGAGCAGTACTTC CSASPSGASYEQYF TRBJ2-7 14 TRBV20-1 TRBD2 .
TGCGCCAGCAGCTTTGGACAGGGAGCTGGAAACACCATATATTTT CASSFGQGAGNTIYF TRBJ1-3 15 TRBV5-1 TRBD1 few
TGTGCCAGCAGTTACTTAGTGGGGGCGCACTACGAGCAGTACTTC CASSYLVGAHYEQYF TRBJ2-7 15 TRBV6-5 . .
TGTGCTAGCAGCCGGCGGGGAAGGGAGACCCAGTACTTC CASSRRGRETQYF TRBJ2-5 13 TRBV7-7 . .
TGTGCCAGCAGTTCCGGACAGTATAGCAATCAGCCCCAGCATTTT CASSSGQYSNQPQHF TRBJ1-5 15 TRBV6-6 . .
TGTGCCAGTAGAGAGGGTTGGACTGAAGCTTTCTTT CASREGWTEAFF TRBJ1-1 12 TRBV2 . .
TGTGCCAGCGGGGGCTTACCCTCCTACAATGAGCAGTTCTTC CASGGLPSYNEQFF TRBJ2-1 14 TRBV9 . .
TGCGCCAGCACGGTCCGGGGAAACTCGCAAGAGACCCAGTACTTC CASTVRGNSQETQYF TRBJ2-5 15 TRBV5-1 . .
TGTGCCAGCAGCTTAGGCGGACAGAGTGAAGCTTTCTTT CASSLGGQSEAFF TRBJ1-1 13 TRBV7-2 . .
TGTGCCAGCAGATTAGGGACAGCCGCTAACTATGGCTACACCTTC CASRLGTAANYGYTF TRBJ1-2 15 TRBV6-5 TRBD1 .
TGTGCCAGCAGGACCAGGTCCCGACCGTCCTATGGCTACACCTTC CASRTRSRPSYGYTF TRBJ1-2 15 TRBV28 . .
TGTGCCAGCAGCATCGGAGGACAGGGAGGCTACGAGCAGTACTTC CASSIGGQGGYEQYF TRBJ2-7 15 TRBV7-9 TRBD1 .
TGTGCCAGCAGGGCGAGGAGCGATATAGGTTTCTTT CASRARSDIGFF TRBJ1-1 12 TRBV28 . once